Detailed here is one T cell receptor (beta chain). Its antigen is currently unknown. TCRdb reprocessed the 5' RACE reads, with one entry per CDR3 protein and no DNA. The table for this sample gives 150,000 to 180,000 distinct CDR3 sequences. The CDR3 sequence is 15 residues long. CDR1 is KGHDR, CDR2 SFDVKD, per germline. The data were taken from a study of T cells expressing NK-cell markers. At the level of the study: The eight sequenced donors comprised seven who were HCMV-seropositive and one who was seronegative.

Regarding the study as a whole: As a fraction of CD8+ T cells, dominant NKG2C+ clonotypes reached about 1.0-7.0% in 5 to 7 donors.

The sequenced material came from blood T cells: a sorted CD56 or NKG2C T cell subset, CD4+ or CD8+ T cells, or bulk PBMC T cells (not recorded which). This TCR came from a woman in her forties or fifties in good health. The rearrangement links TRBV24-1 to TRBJ2-1. The CDR3 here is CATSDVSHRGNEQFF.